This record covers a single T cell receptor beta chain. In TCRdb, the RT-PCR reads were re-called with MiXCR into one record per CDR3 protein. The data show about 540,000 distinct CDR3 sequences, under 25% seen once. This entry belongs to a study of response to subunit inactivated influenza vaccine. The sample was also reused in another study, on T cells expressing NK-cell markers. That publication notes: Template switching by 5'RACE with UMIs generated the TCR beta cDNA. The authors sequenced eight donors, of whom seven were HCMV-seropositive and one was seronegative. Several donors likewise had their CD3+CD56-NKG2C+ fraction led by these clonotypes. Clones of NKG2C+ T cells that had expanded were of unclear HCMV specificity.

Sample: CD4+ T cells sorted from PBMCs, taken approximately 12 days after vaccination. This receptor was identified in a man aged 50 to 59 who received an inactivated influenza vaccine.

Written as DNA, the CDR3 is TGCGCCAGCAGCCAAGTAGGGCTAGCGGGAGCGGCGGAGACCCAGTACTTC. It encodes CASSQVGLAGAAETQYF. The chain employs TRBV4-3 and TRBJ2-5, with 10 nucleotides matching TRBD2. The germline gives CDR1 LGHNA, CDR2 YSLEER. CDR3 length: 17 residues. The trim removed 1 base at V and 5 bases at J, leaving 10 bases unmatched.